One sample yielded the 29 T cell receptor beta chains listed below, sequenced in a study of neurological immune-mediated disorders. TCRdb recomputed calls from the 5' RACE reads with MiXCR, one row per CDR3 protein. The table lists tens of thousands of distinct CDR3 sequences, about 9.4% of them singletons, with roughly 6.6% in the top ten. Specimen: PBMCs. These receptors were obtained from a woman aged 25-40 years with HTLV-1-associated myelopathy (HAM/TSP).

CDR3 nucleotides: TGCAGTGCCGGGTTTTTAGTCCTGGGACTAGCGGGGGGGAATGAGCAGTTCTTC. Protein: CSAGFLVLGLAGGNEQFF. The V gene is TRBV20-1, the J gene TRBJ2-1, with 16 nucleotides matching TRBD2. CDR1 is DFQATT and CDR2 is SNEGSKA in the germline V gene (reference sequence). Losses at the gene ends were 6 bases for V and 7 bases for J; bases not matched to a gene: 15. This CDR3 contains 18 residues.

The V call is TRBV10-3, the J call TRBJ1-2, with D tentatively TRBD1 (5 bases). The CDR3 is 14 amino acids. Trimming removed 6 bases from V and 2 bases from J, with 13 bases in between. Germline loops: CDR1 ENHRY, CDR2 SYGVKD. CDR3 nucleotides: TGTGCCATCAGCCCACTCGCAGGGAACTATGGCTACACCTTC. This translates into CAISPLAGNYGYTF.

This clonotype was found many times. V gene TRBV12-3 or TRBV12-4 combines with J gene TRBJ1-1; TRBD1 matches 8 bases. V lost 6 bases, J lost 4 bases, and 7 bases stayed unmatched. The CDR3 is 14 amino acids. For the CDR3, the DNA is TGTGCCAGCAGGGACAGGGTACGAGGCACTGAAGCTTTCTTT. It codes for CASRDRVRGTEAFF.

This clonotype was observed at least ten times. The rearrangement joins TRBV12-3 or TRBV12-4 to TRBJ1-3; 8 bases align to TRBD1. J gave up 4 bases and V 3 bases, and 5 bases lay outside the gene matches. The CDR3 is 15 amino acids. The CDR3 is CASSFAGGAGNTIYF. CDR3 bases: TGTGCCAGCAGTTTTGCAGGGGGCGCGGGAAACACCATATATTTT.

This clonotype was observed many times. The chain joins TRBV7-6 to TRBJ1-1; perhaps TRBD1 as D (5 bases). V was shortened by 5 bases and J by 0 bases, with 19 bases between the two germline ends. Germline V gene sequence: CDR1 SGHVS, CDR2 FNYEAQ. This CDR3 has 17 residues. CDR3 amino acids: CASSDSALWGMNTEAFF. The CDR3 DNA sequence: TGTGCCAGCAGCGATAGCGCCTTATGGGGGATGAACACTGAAGCTTTCTTT.

This clonotype was recorded at least ten times. The chain uses TRBV6-5 and TRBJ2-3; 12 bases map to TRBD2. CDR1 is MNHEY and CDR2 is SVGAGI in the germline V gene. This CDR3 spans 16 amino acids. With 4 bases clipped from V and 2 bases from J, the junction kept 4 bases outside the gene matches. This chain's CDR3 is CASSSGLAGNTDTQYF. CDR3 sequence (DNA): TGTGCCAGCAGTTCCGGACTAGCGGGGAACACAGATACGCAGTATTTT.

Remarks on this clonotype: One base away lies a much larger clone, so this may be a sequencing read error. The gene calls are TRBV10-1 and TRBJ2-2, with D unclear. This CDR3 has 13 residues. V dropped 7 bases and J dropped 0 bases, with 6 bases sitting between them. The germline gives CDR1 WNHNN, CDR2 SYGVQD (reference sequence). CDR3 DNA: TGCGCCAGCAAAAAGACGAACACCGGGGAGCTGTTTTTT. It yields the protein CASKKTNTGELFF.

This clonotype has at least ten counts. The rearrangement uses TRBV20-1 and TRBJ2-7; D is tentatively TRBD1 or TRBD2 (5 bases each). V was clipped by 3 bases and J by 7 bases, with 13 bases between them. CDR3 length equals 12 residues. CDR1 is DFQATT and CDR2 is SNEGSKA in the germline V gene (reference sequence). DNA of the CDR3: TGCAGTGCTAGTAGTACGGGGCGTGAGCAGTACTTC. Its translation is CSASSTGREQYF.

In its sample, this clonotype was seen many times. The chain links TRBV5-1 to TRBJ2-7, with D perhaps matching TRBD2 (7 bases). This CDR3 has 15 amino acids. Trimming stripped 3 bases from V and 2 bases from J, with 15 bases between. From germline, CDR1 is SGHRS and CDR2 YFSETQ. The CDR3 nucleotides are TGCGCCAGCAGCTCTGGGGGGGCCGGGCCCTACGAGCAGTACTTC. The encoded protein is CASSSGGAGPYEQYF.

This clonotype was recorded many times. The V call is TRBV7-8, the J call TRBJ1-3; D is perhaps TRBD1 (6 bases). CDR3 length: 16 residues. Trimming pared 3 bases from V and 0 bases from J, leaving 12 bases between. Per germline, CDR1 SGHVS and CDR2 FQNEAQ. CDR3 region: CASSFSGRGSGNTIYF. CDR3 nucleotide sequence: TGTGCCAGCAGCTTTTCCGGCAGGGGCTCTGGAAACACCATATATTTT.

In regard to this clonotype: A junction boundary mismatches the germline segment, possibly from a read error. V and J are TRBV5-1 and TRBJ1-1, with 7 bases that match TRBD1. The CDR3 spans 12 residues. Germline V CDR1 and CDR2: SGHRS, YFSETQ. As DNA, the CDR3 is TGCTCCAGCAGCCCCAGGGGGGTTAAAGCTTTCTTT. It yields the protein CSSSPRGVKAFF.

Many counts were recorded for this clonotype. V and J are TRBV5-1 and TRBJ2-7, with 9 bases matching TRBD2. CDR1 SGHRS and CDR2 YFSETQ come from the germline V gene. This CDR3 is 15 amino acids long. After removal of 1 base from V and 3 bases from J, the junction contained 5 bases not matched to a gene. CDR3 amino acids: CASSLWLAGHYEQYF. CDR3 sequence (DNA): TGCGCCAGCAGCTTGTGGCTAGCGGGACACTACGAGCAGTACTTC.

This clonotype has only one observation. A much larger clonotype is one base distant, so this may be a read error. The CDR3 nucleotides are TGTGCCAGCAGTGATGACCCGGGGGCCGCCGGGGAGCTGTTTTTT. Translation gives CASSDDPGAAGELFF. The chain couples TRBV6-1 to TRBJ2-2, with D tentatively TRBD1 or TRBD2 (6 bases each). CDR1 MNHNS and CDR2 SASEGT come from the germline V gene. There are 15 residues in the CDR3. Trimming stripped 3 bases from V and 6 bases from J, with 14 bases between.

This clonotype was detected ten times or more. The genes are TRBV6-1 and TRBJ2-7, with D perhaps being TRBD1 or TRBD2 (5 bases each). CDR1 and CDR2 from the germline V gene are MNHNS and SASEGT. V lost 5 bases and J lost 6, with 23 bases in between. The CDR3 contains 16 residues. The CDR3 DNA follows: TGTGCCAGCAGTTTAATAGGGAAGGGGACGCGAGGCGAGCAGTACTTC. This encodes CASSLIGKGTRGEQYF.

This clonotype was seen many times. V gene TRBV7-9 combines with J gene TRBJ2-6; D remains unclear. This CDR3 is built from 16 residues. The ends were cut back, 2 bases at V and 2 bases at J, with 10 bases in the middle. Per the germline V gene, CDR1 is SEHNR and CDR2 is FQNEAQ (reference sequence). CDR3 DNA: TGTGCCAGCAGCTTAAGTTGGGGTACTGGGGCCAACGTCCTGACTTTC. Protein: CASSLSWGTGANVLTF.

This clonotype has a count of ten or more. The genes are TRBV29-1 and TRBJ2-3; 7 nucleotides match TRBD2. J lost 1 base, V lost 3 bases, and 7 bases had no gene match. Germline CDR1 and CDR2: SQVTM and ANQGSEA. The CDR3 is 15 amino acids. CDR3 residues: CSVEGVRGGTDTQYF. CDR3 coding DNA: TGCAGCGTTGAGGGTGTACGGGGGGGCACAGATACGCAGTATTTT.

At least ten counts were recorded for this clonotype. V gene TRBV5-1 combines with J gene TRBJ2-2; 10 bases map to TRBD1. This CDR3 has 15 amino acids. The V gene's germline CDR1 is SGHRS and CDR2 YFSETQ. V lost 4 bases to trimming and J lost 4 bases; unmatched junction nucleotides: 4. The DNA of the CDR3 is TGCGCCAGCAGCCGACAGGGGGCTGGCACCGGGGAGCTGTTTTTT. Encoded protein: CASSRQGAGTGELFF.

The table lists this clonotype with many counts. V and J are TRBV5-1 and TRBJ2-1; 10 nucleotides match TRBD1. Germline CDR1 SGHRS, CDR2 YFSETQ. This CDR3 comprises 15 residues. V trimming: 7 bases; J trimming: 6 bases; junction bases outside the gene matches: 10. The CDR3 region is CASSPGQGIPNEQFF. The CDR3 DNA reads as TGCGCCAGCTCGCCGGGACAGGGGATCCCCAATGAGCAGTTCTTC.

The table lists this clonotype with many counts. The chain carries TRBV20-1 and TRBJ2-7, with 9 bases aligning to TRBD2. The V and J ends lost 6 bases and 0 bases, in that order; junction bases with no gene match: 9. Per germline, CDR1 DFQATT and CDR2 SNEGSKA (reference sequence). The CDR3 spans 15 residues. In nucleotides, the CDR3 is TGCAGTGCCAAGGATTTAGCGGGGGACTCCTACGAGCAGTACTTC. Its protein is CSAKDLAGDSYEQYF.

This clonotype has a count of ten or more. The chain joins TRBV20-1 to TRBJ2-7, with TRBD2 as a possible D gene (5 bases). The CDR3 is 15 residues long. Per germline, CDR1 DFQATT and CDR2 SNEGSKA (reference sequence). With 6 bases removed from V and 2 bases from J, the gap between germline ends came to 20 bases. The CDR3 region is CSAQVTVGKPYEQYF. The CDR3 coding sequence is TGCAGTGCCCAGGTGACGGTCGGGAAACCCTACGAGCAGTACTTC.

This clonotype occurred many times. The chain links TRBV27 to TRBJ2-1; no reliable D call. Germline V gives CDR1 MNHEY, CDR2 SMNVEV (reference sequence). Between the trimmed V and J ends, which lost 5 bases and 4 bases, there was a span of 6 bases. CDR3 length: 12 residues. For the CDR3, the DNA is TGTGCCAGCAGTACAAATTACAATGAGCAGTTCTTC. The encoded protein is CASSTNYNEQFF.

There are many counts of this clonotype. The J gene is TRBJ2-7, the V gene TRBV6-6; TRBD2 matches at 12 bases. CDR3 length: 16 residues. V was clipped by 5 bases and J by 3 bases; unmatched bases: 8. Germline V gene lookup returns CDR1 MNHNY and CDR2 SVGAGI (reference sequence). CDR3 nucleotide sequence: TGTGCCAGCAGTCTACCGACTAGCGGGGGCTTCTACGAGCAGTACTTC. Translated: CASSLPTSGGFYEQYF.

This clonotype was counted many times. The chain joins TRBV5-1 to TRBJ1-1; 11 nucleotides align to TRBD1. The germline CDR1 and CDR2 sequences are SGHRS and YFSETQ. The CDR3 contains 14 residues. J was trimmed by 7 bases and V by 4 bases; bases with no gene match: 6. Written as DNA, the CDR3 is TGCGCCAGCAGCCCCAGGACAGGGGGCATTGAAGCTTTCTTT. Residues: CASSPRTGGIEAFF.

The J gene is TRBJ2-7, the V gene TRBV7-8; D possibly matches TRBD1 or TRBD2 (5 bases each). Germline V lookup: CDR1 SGHVS, CDR2 FQNEAQ. V lost 2 bases to trimming and J lost 2 bases, with 16 bases between them. The CDR3 runs to 16 residues. CDR3 region: CASSLTSSVGAYEQYF. The CDR3 nucleotides read TGTGCCAGCAGCTTAACGTCGAGCGTGGGGGCCTACGAGCAGTACTTC.

This clonotype was seen ten or more times. The chain carries TRBV5-1 and TRBJ2-7; 8 bases match TRBD1. The CDR3 is made up of 16 amino acids. After removal of 2 bases from V and 0 bases from J, the junction contained 7 bases not matched to a gene. CDR1 is SGHRS and CDR2 is YFSETQ in the germline V gene. CDR3 region: CASSFRSGTGSYEQYF. The CDR3 DNA is TGCGCCAGCAGCTTTAGATCCGGGACAGGCTCCTACGAGCAGTACTTC.

For this clonotype: A much larger clone is a single base away; this may be a read error. J is TRBJ1-6 and V is TRBV20-1; TRBD1 agrees at 9 bases. Germline CDR1 is DFQATT and CDR2 is SNEGSKA (reference sequence). This CDR3 is built from 15 residues. CDR3 protein: CSFRQGGSYNSPLNF. CDR3 bases: TGCAGTTTCCGACAGGGGGGATCCTATAATTCACCCCTCAACTTT.

This clonotype was detected many times. The V call is TRBV28, the J call TRBJ2-7, with D perhaps assigned TRBD1 or TRBD2 (5 bases each). Germline CDR1 MDHEN, CDR2 SYDVKM. This CDR3 has 14 residues. With 6 bases removed from V and 2 bases from J, the gap between germline ends came to 14 bases. CDR3 in DNA: TGTGCCAGCAGCGCCTTTGGGGGACCCTACGAGCAGTACTTC. This sequence encodes CASSAFGGPYEQYF. The full variable domain, completed using reference TRBV28 and TRBJ2-7, is DVKVTQSSRYLVKRTGEKVFLECVQDMDHENMFWYRQDPGLGLRLIYFSYDVKMKEKGDIPEGYSVSREKKERFSLILESASTNQTSMYLCASSAFGGPYEQYFGPGTRLTVT.

This clonotype has at least ten counts. The V gene is TRBV27, the J gene TRBJ2-7, with D perhaps TRBD2 (6 bases). The V and J ends lost 4 bases and 2 bases respectively, with 12 bases between them. The CDR3 runs to 14 residues. Looked up from germline, CDR1 is MNHEY and CDR2 is SMNVEV (reference sequence). The CDR3 nucleotides read TGTGCCAGCAGTTCTGGGGAGCGGGCCTACGAGCAGTACTTC. This encodes CASSSGERAYEQYF.

This clonotype was observed at least ten times. The rearrangement uses TRBV10-1 and TRBJ1-2, with 9 bases aligning to TRBD1. This CDR3 has 14 residues. CDR1 is WNHNN and CDR2 is SYGVQD in the germline V gene (reference sequence). V shed 2 bases, J shed 7 bases, and the junction held 5 bases outside the gene matches. The CDR3 DNA is TGCGCCAGCAGTGAGGGGGGGACAGGGAGTGGCTACACCTTC. It codes for CASSEGGTGSGYTF.